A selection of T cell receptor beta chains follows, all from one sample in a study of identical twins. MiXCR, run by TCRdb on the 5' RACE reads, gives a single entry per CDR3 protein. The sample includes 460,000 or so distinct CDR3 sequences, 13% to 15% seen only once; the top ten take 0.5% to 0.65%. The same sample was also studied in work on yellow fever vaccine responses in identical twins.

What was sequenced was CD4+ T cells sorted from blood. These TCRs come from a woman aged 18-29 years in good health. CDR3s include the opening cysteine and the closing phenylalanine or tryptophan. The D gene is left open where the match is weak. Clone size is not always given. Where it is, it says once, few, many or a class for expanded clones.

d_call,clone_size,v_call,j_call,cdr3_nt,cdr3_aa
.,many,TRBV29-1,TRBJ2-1,TGCAGCGTCAGGGCGACGTCGGGGATTCGGTCCTACAATGAGCAGTTCTTC,CSVRATSGIRSYNEQFF
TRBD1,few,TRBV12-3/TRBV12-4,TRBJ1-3,TGTGCCAGCAGTCTGGGGACAGGGGTTGGAAACACCATATATTTT,CASSLGTGVGNTIYF
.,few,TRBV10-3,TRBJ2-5,TGTGCCATCAGTGAGAGGGCAGGCCAAGAGACCCAGTACTTC,CAISERAGQETQYF
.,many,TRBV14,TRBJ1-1,TGTGCCAGCAGCCAAGTGGAAGGGACTTCCACTGAAGCTTTCTTT,CASSQVEGTSTEAFF
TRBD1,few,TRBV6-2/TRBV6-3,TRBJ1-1,TGTGCCAGCAGTCCCCGATCAGGGGGGCCAGCTTTCTTT,CASSPRSGGPAFF
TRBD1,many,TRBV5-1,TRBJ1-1,TGCGCCAGCAGCAGGACAGGGTTGAACACTGAAGCTTTCTTT,CASSRTGLNTEAFF
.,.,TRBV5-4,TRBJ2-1,TGTGCCAGCAGCCCCGCCGGTTTCAATGAGCAGTTCTTC,CASSPAGFNEQFF
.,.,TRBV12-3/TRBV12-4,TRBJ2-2,TGTGCCAGCAGCAGCCACGGCGGGGAGCTGTTTTTT,CASSSHGGELFF
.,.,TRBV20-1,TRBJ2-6,TGCAGTGCCTACGGAATCGACGTGAAGCTGGTGGGGGCCAACGTCCTGACTTTC,CSAYGIDVKLVGANVLTF
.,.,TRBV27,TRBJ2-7,TGTGCCAGCAGTCGCTCCGGTACGGGGGCACACTCCTACGAGCAGTACTTC,CASSRSGTGAHSYEQYF
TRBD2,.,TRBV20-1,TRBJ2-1,TGCAGTGCTAGAGATCTGACTAGCTTTCACAATGAGCAGTTCTTC,CSARDLTSFHNEQFF
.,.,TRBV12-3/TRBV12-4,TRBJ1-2,TGTGCCAGCAGTTTCATGGGGATAGATGGCTACACCTTC,CASSFMGIDGYTF
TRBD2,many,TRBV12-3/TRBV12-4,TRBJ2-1,TGTGCCAGCAGTACGCCGGGGACTACCGATGAGCAGTTCTTC,CASSTPGTTDEQFF
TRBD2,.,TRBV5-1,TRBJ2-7,TGCGCCAGCAGCTTGGCCCTAGCGGGGAACTACGAGCAGTACTTC,CASSLALAGNYEQYF
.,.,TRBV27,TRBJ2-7,TGTGAGACTTATTTCCGAAGCCCGACCGGGCCCGGGGAGCAGTACTTC,CETYFRSPTGPGEQYF
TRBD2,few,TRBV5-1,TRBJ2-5,TGCGCCAGCCTACCCACTAGCGGGGGGGCCTTTCGCCAAGAGACCCAGTACTTC,CASLPTSGGAFRQETQYF
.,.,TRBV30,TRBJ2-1,TGTGCCTGGAATCCGATCCGCTCCTACAATGAGCAGTTCTTC,CAWNPIRSYNEQFF
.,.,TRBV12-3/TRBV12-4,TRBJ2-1,TGTGCCAGCAGTTTACATAGTGCGAATGAGCAGTTCTTC,CASSLHSANEQFF
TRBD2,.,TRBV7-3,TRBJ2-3,TGTGCCAGCAGCTTAGGGACCCCCCTAGCGGGGGGGCGGACAGATACGCAGTATTTT,CASSLGTPLAGGRTDTQYF
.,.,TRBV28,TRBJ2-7,TGTGCCAGCAGTTCCGATCCTAGACGTTACTTC,CASSSDPRRYF
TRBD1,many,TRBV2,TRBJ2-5,TGTGCCAGCAGCGACAGGGGACGAGAGACCCAGTACTTC,CASSDRGRETQYF
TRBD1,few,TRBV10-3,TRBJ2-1,TGTGCCATCAGTGAGTCGACGGGACAGGGGGCAAGGAATGAGCAGTTCTTC,CAISESTGQGARNEQFF
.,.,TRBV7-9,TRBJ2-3,TGTGCCAGCAGCTTAAACAGGGATTTCACAGATACGCAGTATTTT,CASSLNRDFTDTQYF
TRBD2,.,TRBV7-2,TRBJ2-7,TGTGCCAGCAGATCCGGGACTAGCGGGACCTACTACGAGCAGTACTTC,CASRSGTSGTYYEQYF
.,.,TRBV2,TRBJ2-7,TGTGCCAGCAGTGAAGCGCCTAATTCCTACGAGCAGTACTTC,CASSEAPNSYEQYF
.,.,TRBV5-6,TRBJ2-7,TGTGCCAGCAGCCCCATCGGGGTAGCCTACGAGCAGTACTTC,CASSPIGVAYEQYF
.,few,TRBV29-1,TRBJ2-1,TGCAGCGTTGAACCTTCCACTAGGGCCGGTGAGCAGTTCTTC,CSVEPSTRAGEQFF
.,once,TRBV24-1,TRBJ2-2,TGTGCCACCAGTGATTTAACAGGGGAGGGAACCGGGGAGCTGTTTTTT,CATSDLTGEGTGELFF
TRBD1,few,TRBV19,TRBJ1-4,TGTGCCAGTAGTTCGACAGGGGTGGACGAAAAACTGTTTTTT,CASSSTGVDEKLFF
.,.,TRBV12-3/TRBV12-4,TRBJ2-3,TGTGCCAGCATCGACTGGTACGCGACGGATACGCAGTATTTT,CASIDWYATDTQYF
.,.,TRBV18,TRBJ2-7,TGTGCCAGCTCTACGGGGCAGTTCTACGAGCAGTACTTC,CASSTGQFYEQYF
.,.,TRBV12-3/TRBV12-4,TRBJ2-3,TGTGCCAGCAGTCCTAGTACTACCGGAAACACAGATACGCAGTATTTT,CASSPSTTGNTDTQYF
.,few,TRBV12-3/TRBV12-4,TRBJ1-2,TGTGCCAGCAGCTACCGAGCAGGACCGTATGGCTACACCTTC,CASSYRAGPYGYTF
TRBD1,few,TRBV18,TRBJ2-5,TGTGCCAGCCAGGACAGGGGGCGAGGAGAGACCCAGTACTTC,CASQDRGRGETQYF
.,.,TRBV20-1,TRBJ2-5,TGCAGTGCCCTCCGGACAGACAACCAAGAGACCCAGTACTTC,CSALRTDNQETQYF
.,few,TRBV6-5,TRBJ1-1,TGTGCCAGCAGTTACTCGAGGGCCCTGAACACTGAAGCTTTCTTT,CASSYSRALNTEAFF
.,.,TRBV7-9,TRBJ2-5,TGTGCCAGCAGCTTAGCGGTCGGGAGCCAGCGGGAGACCCAGTACTTC,CASSLAVGSQRETQYF
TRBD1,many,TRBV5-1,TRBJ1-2,TGCGCCAGCAGCATGGGACAGGGCTATGGCTACACCTTC,CASSMGQGYGYTF
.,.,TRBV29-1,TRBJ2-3,TGCAGCGGATTCACGGGGGCGGATACGCAGTATTTT,CSGFTGADTQYF
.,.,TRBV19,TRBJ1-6,TGTGCCAGTGAAGACGATTCACCCCTCCACTTT,CASEDDSPLHF
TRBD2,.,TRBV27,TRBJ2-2,TGTGCCAGCATTCCGGGGGGGGGAGAGGCCGGGGAGCTGTTTTTT,CASIPGGGEAGELFF
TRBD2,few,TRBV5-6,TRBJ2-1,TGTGCCAGCCTCCGGCGGGGGACCTTTCTTTTCTACAATGAGCAGTTCTTC,CASLRRGTFLFYNEQFF
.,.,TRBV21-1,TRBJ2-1,TGTGCCAGCAGCAACGAAAGGGGGCCAGCGGGAGGGCCGAATGAGCAGTTCTTC,CASSNERGPAGGPNEQFF
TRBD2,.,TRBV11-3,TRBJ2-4,TGTGCCAGCATACAGCGGGAGAGGGGTTGGGCCAAAAACATTCAGTACTTC,CASIQRERGWAKNIQYF
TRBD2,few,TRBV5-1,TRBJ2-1,TGCGCCAGCGAACGCGGGGGGGGGTCCTACAATGAGCAGTTCTTC,CASERGGGSYNEQFF
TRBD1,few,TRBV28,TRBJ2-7,TGTGCCAGCACCCCCAGGCAGGGGGCCCTCCCGTCGTACGAGCAGTACTTC,CASTPRQGALPSYEQYF
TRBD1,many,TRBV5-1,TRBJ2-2,TGCGCCAGCAGCTTGGGAGACAGGGTCAACACCGGGGAGCTGTTTTTT,CASSLGDRVNTGELFF
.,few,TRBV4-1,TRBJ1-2,TGCGCCAGCAGCCCCCTCCAGGCCTATGGCTACACCTTC,CASSPLQAYGYTF
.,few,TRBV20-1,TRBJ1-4,TGCAGTGCTAGGCGGCAGGGTAATGAAAAACTGTTTTTT,CSARRQGNEKLFF
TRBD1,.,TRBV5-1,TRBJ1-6,TGCGCCAGCAGCCCGGACAGGGGCCATTCACCCCTCCACTTT,CASSPDRGHSPLHF
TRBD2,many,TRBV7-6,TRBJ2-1,TGTGCCAGCAGCTTAGAACGCGGGAGGGTTCAGTTCTTC,CASSLERGRVQFF
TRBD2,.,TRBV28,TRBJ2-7,TGTGCCAGCAGTTTAGCGGGGAGGGAAGAGCAGTACTTC,CASSLAGREEQYF
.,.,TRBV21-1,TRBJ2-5,TGTGCCAGCATCCCCACAGTGCCGAATAACGGATACTTC,CASIPTVPNNGYF
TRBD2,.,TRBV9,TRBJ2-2,TGTGCCAGCAGCGTAGGACTAGCGGGAGCCTCTACCGGGGAGCTGTTTTTT,CASSVGLAGASTGELFF